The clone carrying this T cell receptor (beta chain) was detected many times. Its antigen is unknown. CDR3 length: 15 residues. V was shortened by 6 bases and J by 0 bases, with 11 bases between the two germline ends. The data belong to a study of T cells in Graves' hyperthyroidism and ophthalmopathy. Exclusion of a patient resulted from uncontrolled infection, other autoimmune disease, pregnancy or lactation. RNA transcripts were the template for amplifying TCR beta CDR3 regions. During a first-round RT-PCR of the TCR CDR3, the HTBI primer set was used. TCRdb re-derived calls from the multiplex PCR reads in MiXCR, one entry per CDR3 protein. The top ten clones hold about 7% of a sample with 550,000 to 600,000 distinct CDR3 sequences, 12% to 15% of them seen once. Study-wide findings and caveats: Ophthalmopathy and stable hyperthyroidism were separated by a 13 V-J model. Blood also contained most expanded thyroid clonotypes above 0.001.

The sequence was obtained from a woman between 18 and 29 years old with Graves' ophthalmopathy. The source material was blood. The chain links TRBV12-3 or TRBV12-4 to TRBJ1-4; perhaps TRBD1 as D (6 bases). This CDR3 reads CASRKRQATNEKLFF. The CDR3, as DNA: TGTGCCAGCAGAAAGCGACAGGCAACTAATGAAAAACTGTTTTTT.